The 20 T cell receptor beta chains below all came from one sample that was sequenced in a study of blood T cell repertoires in COVID-19. Measured with immunoSEQ multiplex PCR; TCRdb has only the in-frame clones, and not every one. The sample contains approximately 90,000 clones, 70% to 90% of which appear only once. Sequenced input: peripheral blood. Every receptor here comes from a man aged 55 to 70 with acute or convalescent COVID-19.

The chain recombines TRBV5-1 with TRBJ2-1, with 10 bases matching TRBD2. CDR1 and CDR2 (germline): SGHRS, YFSETQ. The J segment lost 5 bases and the V segment lost 5 bases, leaving 4 bases of the junction unmatched. There are 14 residues in the CDR3. CDR3 region: CASRVLAGNNEQFF. The CDR3 DNA reads TGCGCCAGCAGGGTACTAGCGGGAAACAATGAGCAGTTCTTC.

The chain has TRBV19 and TRBJ2-2; 7 nucleotides line up with TRBD1. Per the germline V gene, CDR1 is LNHDA and CDR2 is SQIVND (reference sequence). The CDR3 length is 13 residues. V trimming: 9 bases; J trimming: 6 bases; junction bases outside the gene matches: 7. Here the CDR3 reads CASLPQGAGELFF. The CDR3 coding sequence is TGTGCCAGCCTACCCCAGGGGGCCGGGGAGCTGTTTTTT. The entire variable domain, with the rest obtained from reference TRBV19 and TRBJ2-2, is as follows: DGGITQSPKYLFRKEGQNVTLSCEQNLNHDAMYWYRQDPGQGLRLIYYSQIVNDFQKGDIAEGYSVSREKKESFPLTVTSAQKNPTAFYLCASLPQGAGELFFGEGSRLTVL.

This rearrangement joins TRBV5-5 to TRBJ2-2; perhaps TRBD2 as D (6 bases). V was pared by 1 base and J by 6 bases, with 22 bases between. From germline, CDR1 is SGHKS and CDR2 YYEKEE (reference sequence). The CDR3 spans 18 residues. Here the CDR3 reads CASSLSTFGGERSGELFF. CDR3 in DNA: TGTGCCAGCAGCTTGTCAACTTTCGGCGGGGAGAGGTCCGGGGAGCTGTTTTTT.

The chain recombines TRBV5-4 with TRBJ1-3; perhaps TRBD1 as D (5 bases). With 0 bases removed from V and 0 bases from J, the gap between germline ends came to 13 bases. CDR3 length equals 17 residues. Germline V gene data show CDR1 as SGHNT and CDR2 as YYREEE (reference sequence). The CDR3 reads CASSLGDRPFSGNTIYF. Written as DNA, the CDR3 is TGTGCCAGCAGCTTGGGAGACAGACCTTTCTCTGGAAACACCATATATTTT.

This chain joins TRBV29-1 and TRBJ2-5; 11 positions agree with TRBD1. In germline, CDR1 is SQVTM, CDR2 ANQGSEA. This CDR3 region has 14 residues. Trimming cost V 6 bases and J 5 bases; bases outside gene matches: 8. The CDR3 DNA reads TGCAGCGTACTGGACAGGGGGCGTCGTGAGACCCAGTACTTC. Its translation: CSVLDRGRRETQYF.

This clone was seen a few times. This chain connects TRBV18 to TRBJ1-3; D is ambiguous. The CDR3 runs 19 residues. Germline V gene sequence: CDR1 KGHSH, CDR2 LQKENI. Trimming shortened V by 4 bases and J by 0 bases, and 22 bases separated the two germline ends. The CDR3 DNA follows: TGTGCCAGCTCACTTTTCCGTGAATCCCTAAGCCTCTCTGGAAACACCATATATTTT. It translates to CASSLFRESLSLSGNTIYF.

The chain links TRBV19 to TRBJ1-2; D is unclear. Germline loops: CDR1 LNHDA, CDR2 SQIVND (reference sequence). Trimming cost V 3 bases and J 2 bases, with 7 bases left between them. The CDR3 contains 13 residues. CDR3: CASSIPENYGYTF. Here the CDR3 DNA reads TGTGCCAGTAGTATTCCCGAGAACTATGGCTACACCTTC. The entire variable domain, with the rest obtained from reference TRBV19 and TRBJ1-2, is as follows: DGGITQSPKYLFRKEGQNVTLSCEQNLNHDAMYWYRQDPGQGLRLIYYSQIVNDFQKGDIAEGYSVSREKKESFPLTVTSAQKNPTAFYLCASSIPENYGYTFGSGTRLTVV.

This clone was found once. The rearrangement links TRBV2 to TRBJ2-7; 10 bases match TRBD1. The ends lost 6 bases at V and 5 bases at J; junction bases unmatched: 4. The CDR3 is 13 residues long. Germline V lookup: CDR1 SNHLY, CDR2 FYNNEI. The CDR3, as DNA: TGTGCCAGCAGCGCCGGGACAGGGGACGAGCAGTACTTC. This sequence encodes CASSAGTGDEQYF. Combining the CDR3 with reference TRBV2 and TRBJ2-7 gives the whole variable domain EPEVTQTPSHQVTQMGQEVILRCVPISNHLYFYWYRQILGQKVEFLVSFYNNEISEKSEIFDDQFSVERPDGSNFTLKIRSTKLEDSAMYFCASSAGTGDEQYFGPGTRLTVT.

The chain couples TRBV3-1 (or the pseudogene TRBV3-2) to TRBJ1-4; D remains ambiguous. The CDR3 loop spans 11 amino acids. V was trimmed by 8 bases and J by 5 bases, leaving 6 bases between them. Germline CDR1 and CDR2: LGHDT and YNNKEL (reference sequence). CDR3 sequence: CASGQNEKLFF. Written as DNA, the CDR3 is TGTGCCAGCGGGCAGAATGAAAAACTGTTTTTT.

In this sample, this clone turned up once. The genes are TRBV6-5 and TRBJ1-5, with D perhaps TRBD1 (6 bases). The V end was cut by 6 bases, the J end by 7 bases, with 19 bases between. CDR1 and CDR2 (germline): MNHEY, SVGAGI. The CDR3 totals 15 residues. The CDR3 region has the DNA TGTGCCAGCAGGTCCCGACAGGCAGGTGGGCAGCCCCAGCATTTT. Protein product: CASRSRQAGGQPQHF.

The chain is built from TRBV18 and TRBJ1-5; the match to TRBD1 covers 7 bases. V trimming: 4 bases; J trimming: 2 bases; junction bases outside the gene matches: 2. Germline V lookup: CDR1 KGHSH, CDR2 LQKENI. The CDR3 covers 14 residues. The chain's CDR3 is CASSQGQGNQPQHF. DNA of the CDR3: TGTGCCAGCTCACAAGGACAGGGCAATCAGCCCCAGCATTTT.

This chain uses TRBV5-1 with TRBJ1-4; D call uncertain. The CDR3 length is 14 residues. Germline assignment: CDR1 SGHRS and CDR2 YFSETQ. The V gene lost 0 bases and the J gene lost 5 bases, with 8 bases spanning the gap. The CDR3 DNA sequence: TGCGCCAGCAGCTTGGCGTCGGGGAATGAAAAACTGTTTTTT. It specifies CASSLASGNEKLFF.

The V gene is TRBV6-5, the J gene TRBJ2-2; the D gene is possibly TRBD2 (5 bases). Germline V lookup: CDR1 MNHEY, CDR2 SVGAGI. The CDR3 spans 14 residues. The V end lost 6 bases, the J end lost 0 bases, and 8 bases lay between the germline ends. The CDR3 protein is CASRTKSNTGELFF. The CDR3 DNA sequence: TGTGCCAGCAGGACTAAGTCGAACACCGGGGAGCTGTTTTTT.

The V gene is TRBV5-1, the J gene TRBJ2-2, with 11 bases fitting TRBD2. The CDR3 covers 16 residues. Germline V gives CDR1 SGHRS, CDR2 YFSETQ. Trimming removed 5 bases from V and 4 bases from J; junction bases left unmatched: 7. This CDR3 is CASSSQTSGVTGELFF. The CDR3, as DNA: TGCGCCAGCAGTTCCCAGACTAGCGGGGTCACCGGGGAGCTGTTTTTT.

This rearrangement joins TRBV7-3 to TRBJ2-7, with D maybe TRBD2 (5 bases). This CDR3 is built from 14 residues. Germline V gives CDR1 SGHTA, CDR2 FQGTGA. Trimming removed 1 base at V and 9 bases at J, with 16 bases between. CDR3 protein: CASSLIPRTAGQYF. The CDR3 DNA reads as TGTGCCAGCAGCTTAATCCCTAGGACGGCGGGGCAGTACTTC.

The J gene is TRBJ2-2, the V gene TRBV27; 7 bases match TRBD1. V lost 5 bases and J lost 4; bases outside the gene matches: 7. The germline V gene has CDR1 MNHEY and CDR2 SMNVEV (reference sequence). CDR3 length equals 15 residues. CDR3 amino acids: CASSRDRRATGELFF. CDR3 nucleotides: TGTGCCAGCAGTCGGGACAGACGGGCCACCGGGGAGCTGTTTTTT.

This clone has a handful of counts. The chain uses TRBV10-3 and TRBJ1-2; 8 bases map to TRBD1. The germline V gene has CDR1 ENHRY and CDR2 SYGVKD. V lost 10 bases, J lost 5 bases, and 9 bases stayed unmatched. This CDR3 comprises 13 residues. The CDR3 spells CATRDRQEYGYTF. CDR3 DNA: TGTGCCACCCGGGACAGGCAAGAGTATGGCTACACCTTC.

This chain joins TRBV30 and TRBJ2-1; TRBD1 might be the D (7 bases). The CDR3 length is 14 residues. Trimming cost V 5 bases and J 6 bases, with 17 bases left between them. Germline V gene lookup returns CDR1 GTSNPN and CDR2 SVGIG (reference sequence). For the CDR3, the DNA is TGTGCCTGGGGACGCGGTCAGGGGGGCAATGAGCAGTTCTTC. Translation gives CAWGRGQGGNEQFF. The variable domain in full, completed from reference TRBV30 and TRBJ2-1, reads SQTIHQWPATLVQPVGSPLSLECTVEGTSNPNLYWYRQAAGRGLQLLFYSVGIGQISSEVPQNLSASRPQDRQFILSSKKLLLSDSGFYLCAWGRGQGGNEQFFGPGTRLTVL.

This chain uses TRBV5-1 with TRBJ2-7; the D gene is possibly TRBD2 (6 bases). V dropped 3 bases and J dropped 2 bases, with 12 bases sitting between them. Germline V gene sequence: CDR1 SGHRS, CDR2 YFSETQ. This CDR3 has 14 residues. The CDR3 is CASSSTSFPYEQYF. In DNA form, the CDR3 reads TGCGCCAGCAGCTCAACTAGCTTTCCCTACGAGCAGTACTTC.

The chain employs TRBV4-2 and TRBJ2-5; TRBD2 matches 12 bases. V gave up 5 bases and J gave up 4 bases; unmatched junction bases: 8. The CDR3 loop spans 16 amino acids. Germline assignment: CDR1 LGHNA and CDR2 YNFKEQ. The CDR3 reads CASSDRLAGDGETQYF. CDR3 in DNA: TGTGCCAGCAGCGACCGACTAGCGGGAGACGGAGAGACCCAGTACTTC.